This T cell receptor beta chain was observed in a study of blood T cell repertoires in COVID-19. Study-level information: The study drew acute and convalescent COVID-19 samples from the United States, Italy and Spain. T cells, B-cell-depleted T cells, or PBMCs supplied cDNA or gDNA.

As processed by the authors: Nucleated cell number was recorded as an estimate derived from reference gene primer amplification. The data were produced by immunoSEQ multiplex PCR, yet TCRdb's version contains in-frame clones alone and is incomplete. For V, J and clone size, that table is used; D and trimming come from the DNA. The repertoire holds 200,000 or so clones, with approximately 81% as singletons. This clone turned up a few times. The CDR3 sequence is 13 residues long. Germline CDR1 and CDR2: SQVTM and ANQGSEA. The germline V and J ends were trimmed by 7 bases and 1 base, with 13 bases remaining between them.

This sequence joins TRBV29-1 and TRBJ2-5; D remains ambiguous. The specimen sequenced was peripheral blood. This clonotype was sampled from a man between 45 and 60 years old who had recovered from COVID-19. The CDR3 sequence is CSAVRNRQETQYF. The CDR3 DNA reads TGCAGCGCCGTGAGGAATCGCCAAGAGACCCAGTACTTC.